A single sample is the source of the 27 T cell receptor beta chains below, sequenced in a study of T-cell memory formation after mild COVID-19. In TCRdb, the 5' RACE reads were re-called with MiXCR into one record per CDR3 protein. The table includes roughly 100,000 distinct CDR3 sequences, 9.5% to 15% detected once. Sequencing input: PBMCs or a T cell subset sorted from them (not recorded which). Source of these receptors: an adult woman who had mild COVID-19 (a few samples of this study predate the infection). Cell type and time point are not known.

This clonotype was observed at least ten times. The genes are TRBV7-8 and TRBJ2-7; no clear D gene. This CDR3 has 11 amino acids. The V end lost 5 bases, the J end lost 7 bases, and 9 bases lay between the germline ends. Germline V gives CDR1 SGHVS, CDR2 FQNEAQ. Here the CDR3 reads CASSPTGEQYF. CDR3 nucleotide sequence: TGTGCCAGCAGCCCCACGGGTGAGCAGTACTTC.

This clonotype was seen a few times. This sequence joins TRBV3-1 and TRBJ2-7; TRBD2 aligns across 15 bases. V lost 3 bases, J lost 3 bases, and 6 bases stayed unmatched. Germline V gives CDR1 LGHDT, CDR2 YNNKEL (reference sequence). This CDR3 is 17 amino acids long. The CDR3 sequence is CASSHGLAGGQLYEQYF. The CDR3 nucleotides are TGTGCCAGCAGCCATGGACTAGCGGGGGGGCAACTCTACGAGCAGTACTTC.

This rearrangement joins TRBV12-3 or TRBV12-4 to TRBJ1-1, with D perhaps TRBD1 (6 bases). This CDR3 spans 15 amino acids. Trimming pared 5 bases from V and 1 base from J, leaving 14 bases between. CDR3 sequence reads: CASSLQGGGNTEAFF. CDR3 coding DNA: TGTGCCAGCAGTCTCCAAGGGGGGGGGAACACTGAAGCTTTCTTT.

This clonotype showed up just a few times. V usage is TRBV5-6 and J usage is TRBJ1-2; 8 bases are a match to TRBD1. Trimming took 5 bases from V and 6 from J; bases not matched to a gene: 18. Germline CDR1 is SGHDT and CDR2 is YYEEEE. This CDR3 has 17 amino acids. CDR3 nucleotides: TGTGCCAGCAGTGGATCCCGGGTGGACAGGGCTACCGATGGCTACACCTTC. Amino acids: CASSGSRVDRATDGYTF.

This clonotype was found a few times. The chain is built from TRBV5-1 and TRBJ2-3; perhaps TRBD1 as D (5 bases). Trimming stripped 1 base from V and 5 bases from J, with 11 bases between. Germline V lookup: CDR1 SGHRS, CDR2 YFSETQ. There are 14 residues in the CDR3. CDR3: CASSLRPGKDTQYF. Written as DNA, the CDR3 is TGCGCCAGCAGCTTGAGGCCAGGGAAAGATACGCAGTATTTT. Looking up the rest from reference TRBV5-1 and TRBJ2-3 gives the full variable domain: KAGVTQTPRYLIKTRGQQVTLSCSPISGHRSVSWYQQTPGQGLQFLFEYFSETQRNKGNFPGRFSGRQFSNSRSEMNVSTLELGDSALYLCASSLRPGKDTQYFGPGTRLTVL.

V gene TRBV4-1 combines with J gene TRBJ2-1; 11 nucleotides align to TRBD1. Germline trimming cut 0 bases from V and 5 bases from J; bases unmatched to any gene: 6. This CDR3 has 17 amino acids. Germline CDR1 and CDR2: MGHRA and YSYEKL. As DNA, the CDR3 is TGCGCCAGCAGCCAAGAAGGGGGGACAGGGGGAAACAATGAGCAGTTCTTC. Amino acid sequence: CASSQEGGTGGNNEQFF.

This clonotype was recorded at least ten times. The chain combines TRBV6-5 with TRBJ2-1, with 11 bases identical to TRBD1. Germline CDR1 is MNHEY and CDR2 is SVGAGI. V trimming: 5 bases; J trimming: 6 bases; junction bases outside the gene matches: 6. The CDR3 consists of 15 residues. CDR3 bases: TGTGCCAGCAGTCCAGGGACAGGGGGAGGCAATGAGCAGTTCTTC. Its translation is CASSPGTGGGNEQFF.

The rearrangement joins TRBV29-1 to TRBJ2-7; a weak D match, TRBD2 (6 bases). CDR3 length equals 13 residues. Germline CDR1 SQVTM, CDR2 ANQGSEA. Trimming stripped 7 bases from V and 7 bases from J, with 20 bases between. CDR3 bases: TGCAGCGCAATTAGCGGTCGGTCTAGTGAGCAGTACTTC. As protein: CSAISGRSSEQYF.

V and J are TRBV29-1 and TRBJ2-3; D is uncertain. Germline V gene sequence: CDR1 SQVTM, CDR2 ANQGSEA. V dropped 2 bases and J dropped 1 base, with 13 bases sitting between them. This CDR3 contains 15 residues. The CDR3 nucleotides read TGCAGCGTTGAATTCCTTGGCACCCGCACAGATACGCAGTATTTT. Protein product: CSVEFLGTRTDTQYF.

The chain couples TRBV5-6 to TRBJ2-3; 10 positions agree with TRBD2. Trimming cost V 0 bases and J 4 bases; bases outside gene matches: 2. Germline-derived CDR1 and CDR2 are SGHDT and YYEEEE. The CDR3 has 15 residues. CDR3: CASSLDLAGADTQYF. As DNA, the CDR3 is TGTGCCAGCAGCTTGGACCTAGCGGGAGCAGATACGCAGTATTTT.

This clonotype was observed a few times. The chain is built from TRBV12-3 or TRBV12-4 and TRBJ2-3; D not resolved. V lost 4 bases to trimming and J lost 0 bases, with 8 bases between them. The CDR3 runs to 14 residues. Here the CDR3 reads CASSYGSSTDTQYF. CDR3 coding DNA: TGTGCCAGCAGTTACGGTAGTAGCACAGATACGCAGTATTTT.

This clonotype appeared many times. This chain connects TRBV5-5 to TRBJ2-2, with TRBD2 matching over 14 bases. This CDR3 has 20 residues. V was clipped by 4 bases and J by 4 bases; unmatched bases: 15. CDR1 and CDR2 (germline): SGHKS, YYEKEE (reference sequence). CDR3 region: CASSPKSGTSGSSVTGELFF. In DNA, the CDR3 is TGTGCCAGCAGCCCGAAATCCGGGACTAGCGGGAGTAGTGTCACCGGGGAGCTGTTTTTT.

The chain links TRBV20-1 to TRBJ2-5; D remains ambiguous. V dropped 2 bases and J dropped 4 bases, with 2 bases sitting between them. This CDR3 comprises 10 residues. Germline CDR1 and CDR2: DFQATT and SNEGSKA (reference sequence). The CDR3 loop reads CSARRETQYF. For the CDR3, the DNA is TGCAGTGCTAGAAGAGAGACCCAGTACTTC.

The chain recombines TRBV20-1 with TRBJ2-7; D is perhaps TRBD2 (5 bases). Germline CDR1 is DFQATT and CDR2 is SNEGSKA (reference sequence). The V end was cut by 3 bases, the J end by 3 bases, with 15 bases between. This CDR3 contains 14 residues. CDR3 nucleotide sequence: TGCAGTGCTAGGCTGTCGACTAATCTCTACGAGCAGTACTTC. The encoded protein is CSARLSTNLYEQYF.

The J gene is TRBJ2-3, the V gene TRBV5-1; 10 bases agree with TRBD2. This CDR3 has 17 residues. V lost 4 bases, J lost 2 bases, and 10 bases stayed unmatched. Looked up from germline, CDR1 is SGHRS and CDR2 is YFSETQ. Here the CDR3 DNA reads TGCGCCAGCAGCGAGTTGGGACTAGCGTTGATCACAGATACGCAGTATTTT. Translating gives CASSELGLALITDTQYF.

This clonotype was detected ten times or more. The chain combines TRBV3-1 with TRBJ2-1, with D tentatively TRBD2 (6 bases). Germline V gives CDR1 LGHDT, CDR2 YNNKEL (reference sequence). The V end was cut by 0 bases, the J end by 0 bases, with 9 bases between. The CDR3 extends over 16 amino acids. CDR3 residues: CASSQDPGGSYNEQFF. DNA for the CDR3: TGTGCCAGCAGCCAAGACCCCGGGGGCTCCTACAATGAGCAGTTCTTC.

The chain joins TRBV7-6 to TRBJ2-1, with TRBD2 matching over 10 bases. Germline trimming cut 5 bases from V and 2 bases from J; bases unmatched to any gene: 21. Germline V lookup: CDR1 SGHVS, CDR2 FNYEAQ. This CDR3 comprises 21 residues. The CDR3 coding sequence is TGTGCCAGCAGCCTTCCTAAGGGGCTTAGCGGGGGGCCCCTAACCTACAATGAGCAGTTCTTC. Protein: CASSLPKGLSGGPLTYNEQFF.

The rearrangement uses TRBV11-2 and TRBJ1-1; D is unresolved. The germline V gene encodes CDR1 SGHAT and CDR2 FQNNGV. With 8 bases removed from V and 3 bases from J, the gap between germline ends came to 13 bases. This CDR3 has 13 residues. CDR3 residues: CASAPGSHTEAFF. The CDR3 DNA sequence: TGTGCCAGCGCCCCCGGGAGTCACACTGAAGCTTTCTTT.

This clonotype was detected a few times. This chain links TRBV6-2 or TRBV6-3 with TRBJ2-7; D is perhaps TRBD1 or TRBD2 (6 bases each). This CDR3 has 13 residues. V dropped 2 bases and J dropped 3 bases, with 8 bases sitting between them. Germline CDR1 and CDR2: MNHEY and SVGEGT. CDR3 in amino acids: CASSYGGRYEQYF. CDR3 bases: TGTGCCAGCAGTTACGGGGGGCGCTACGAGCAGTACTTC.

CDR3 amino acids: CASSAHDPYGYTF. The CDR3, as DNA: TGTGCCAGCAGTGCCCACGACCCCTATGGCTACACCTTC. The genes are TRBV12-3 or TRBV12-4 and TRBJ1-2, with D uncertain. V was shortened by 5 bases and J by 4 bases, with 11 bases between the two germline ends. The CDR3 consists of 13 residues.

In this sample, this clonotype turned up a few times. The V gene is TRBV27, the J gene TRBJ2-2; 7 nucleotides line up with TRBD2. Per the germline V gene, CDR1 is MNHEY and CDR2 is SMNVEV (reference sequence). The CDR3 contains 18 residues. The V and J ends lost 0 bases and 5 bases, in that order; junction bases with no gene match: 12. The CDR3 DNA reads TGTGCCAGCAGTTTATCCGCTTTCCGGGAGGATTCGACCGGGGAGCTGTTTTTT. Translating it yields CASSLSAFREDSTGELFF.

V gene TRBV25-1 combines with J gene TRBJ2-7, with 7 bases aligning to TRBD1. Losses at the gene ends were 11 bases for V and 5 bases for J; bases not matched to a gene: 12. CDR3 length: 13 amino acids. Germline V gene lookup returns CDR1 MGHDK and CDR2 SYGVNS. This chain's CDR3 is CAAQGYYFHEQYF. CDR3 bases: TGTGCCGCACAGGGGTACTACTTTCACGAGCAGTACTTC.

CDR3 protein: CASSYRTSGPEQYF. The CDR3, as DNA: TGTGCCAGCAGTTACCGGACTAGCGGGCCTGAGCAGTACTTC. The V call is TRBV6-5, the J call TRBJ2-7; 11 bases are a match to TRBD2. The V gene end was trimmed by 2 bases and the J gene end by 7 bases; junction bases not matched to a gene: 4. This CDR3 is 14 amino acids long. CDR1 is MNHEY, CDR2 SVGAGI, per germline.

This clonotype was counted only a few times. This sequence joins TRBV12-3 or TRBV12-4 and TRBJ2-3; D is possibly TRBD1 or TRBD2 (5 bases each). V lost 3 bases, J lost 4 bases, and 11 bases lay in between. This CDR3 spans 14 amino acids. The CDR3 region is CASSLSRDADTQYF. The CDR3 region has the DNA TGTGCCAGCAGTTTGTCCAGGGACGCAGATACGCAGTATTTT.

This clonotype was seen a handful of times. This sequence joins TRBV5-1 and TRBJ1-1; D uncertain. The CDR3 has 13 amino acids. The V end was cut by 2 bases, the J end by 4 bases, with 9 bases between. Germline V lookup: CDR1 SGHRS, CDR2 YFSETQ. For the CDR3, the DNA is TGCGCCAGCAGCTTAGCGGAACGCACTGAAGCTTTCTTT. This gives the protein CASSLAERTEAFF.

This clonotype has more than one count but fewer than ten. Here the CDR3 reads CASSPGEGQTYEQYF. CDR3 bases: TGCGCCAGCAGCCCGGGGGAGGGCCAGACCTACGAGCAGTACTTC. The V gene is TRBV5-1, the J gene TRBJ2-7; 7 bases line up with TRBD2. V trimming: 4 bases; J trimming: 2 bases; junction bases outside the gene matches: 9. CDR3 length: 15 amino acids. Germline CDR1 is SGHRS and CDR2 is YFSETQ. Together with reference TRBV5-1 and TRBJ2-7, the CDR3 gives the full variable domain: KAGVTQTPRYLIKTRGQQVTLSCSPISGHRSVSWYQQTPGQGLQFLFEYFSETQRNKGNFPGRFSGRQFSNSRSEMNVSTLELGDSALYLCASSPGEGQTYEQYFGPGTRLTVT.

V and J are TRBV13 and TRBJ2-7; D is uncertain. The V gene lost 5 bases and the J gene lost 1 base, with 12 bases spanning the gap. This CDR3 is built from 14 residues. From germline, CDR1 is PRHDT and CDR2 FYEKMQ (reference sequence). CDR3 sequence reads: CASSPRALSYEQYF. CDR3 coding DNA: TGTGCCAGCAGCCCCCGGGCCCTATCCTACGAGCAGTACTTC.